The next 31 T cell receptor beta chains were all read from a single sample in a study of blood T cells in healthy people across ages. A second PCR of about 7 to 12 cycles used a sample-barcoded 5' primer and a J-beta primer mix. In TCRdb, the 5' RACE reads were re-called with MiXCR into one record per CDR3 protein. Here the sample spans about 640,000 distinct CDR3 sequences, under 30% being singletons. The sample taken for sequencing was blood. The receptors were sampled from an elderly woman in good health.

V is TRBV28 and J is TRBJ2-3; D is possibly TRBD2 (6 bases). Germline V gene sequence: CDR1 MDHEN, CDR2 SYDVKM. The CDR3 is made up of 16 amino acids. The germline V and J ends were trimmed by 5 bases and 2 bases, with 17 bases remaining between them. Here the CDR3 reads CASSLIAGRYTDTQYF. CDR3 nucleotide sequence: TGTGCCAGCAGTCTGATCGCGGGACGATACACAGATACGCAGTATTTT.

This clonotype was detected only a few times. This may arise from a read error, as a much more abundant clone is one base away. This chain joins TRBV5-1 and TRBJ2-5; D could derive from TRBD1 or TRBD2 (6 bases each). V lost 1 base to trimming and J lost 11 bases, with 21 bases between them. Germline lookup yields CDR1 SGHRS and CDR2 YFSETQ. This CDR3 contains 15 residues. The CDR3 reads CASSLPGAPQNEQYF. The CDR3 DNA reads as TGCGCCAGCAGCTTGCCGGGGGCCCCTCAAAATGAGCAGTACTTC.

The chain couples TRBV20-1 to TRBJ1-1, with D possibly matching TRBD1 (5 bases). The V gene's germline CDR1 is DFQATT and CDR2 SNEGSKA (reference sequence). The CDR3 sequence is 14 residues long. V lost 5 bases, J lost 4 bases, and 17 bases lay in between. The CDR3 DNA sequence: TGCAGTGCTGAAAATCCACCGGGGACCACTGAAGCTTTCTTT. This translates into CSAENPPGTTEAFF.

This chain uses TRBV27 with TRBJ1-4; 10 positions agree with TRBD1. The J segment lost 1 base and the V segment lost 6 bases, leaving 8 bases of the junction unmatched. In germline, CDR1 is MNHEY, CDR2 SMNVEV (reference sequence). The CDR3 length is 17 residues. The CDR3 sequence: CASRRTGGLLTNEKLFF. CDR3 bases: TGTGCCAGCAGGAGGACAGGGGGTTTATTAACTAATGAAAAACTGTTTTTT.

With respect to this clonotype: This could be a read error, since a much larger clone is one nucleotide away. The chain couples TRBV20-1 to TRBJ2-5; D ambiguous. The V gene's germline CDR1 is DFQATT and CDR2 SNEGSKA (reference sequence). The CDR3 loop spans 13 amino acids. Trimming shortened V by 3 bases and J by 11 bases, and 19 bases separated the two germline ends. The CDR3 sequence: CSASVEVYNEQYF. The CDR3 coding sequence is TGCAGTGCTAGTGTTGAGGTATACAATGAGCAGTACTTC.

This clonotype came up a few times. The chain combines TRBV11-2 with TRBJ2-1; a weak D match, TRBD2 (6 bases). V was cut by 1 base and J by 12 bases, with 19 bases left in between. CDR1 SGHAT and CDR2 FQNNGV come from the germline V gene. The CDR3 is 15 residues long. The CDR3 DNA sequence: TGTGCCAGCAGCTTAGGGAGAAGGGCGGGAAGGGGGCAGTTCTTC. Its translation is CASSLGRRAGRGQFF.

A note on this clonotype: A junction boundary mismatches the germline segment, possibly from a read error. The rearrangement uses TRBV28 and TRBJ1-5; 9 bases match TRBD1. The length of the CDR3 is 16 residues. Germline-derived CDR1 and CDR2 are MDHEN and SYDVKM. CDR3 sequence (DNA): TGTGCCAGCAGACTACCGGGACAGGGTAGCAATCGGCCCCAGCATTTT. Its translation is CASRLPGQGSNRPQHF.

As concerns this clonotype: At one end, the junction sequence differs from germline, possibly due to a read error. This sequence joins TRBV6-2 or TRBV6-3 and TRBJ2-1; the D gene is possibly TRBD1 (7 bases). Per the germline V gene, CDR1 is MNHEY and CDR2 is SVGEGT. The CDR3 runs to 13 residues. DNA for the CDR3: TGTGCTAGCACAAGACAGGGAGGCTACGAGCAGTTCTTC. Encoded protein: CASTRQGGYEQFF.

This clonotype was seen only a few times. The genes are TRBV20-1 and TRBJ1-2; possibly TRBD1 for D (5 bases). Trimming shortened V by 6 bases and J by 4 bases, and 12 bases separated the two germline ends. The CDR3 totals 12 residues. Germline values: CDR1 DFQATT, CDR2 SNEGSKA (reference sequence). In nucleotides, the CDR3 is TGCAGTGCGGAGGGACGGACCTATGGCTACACCTTC. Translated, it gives CSAEGRTYGYTF.

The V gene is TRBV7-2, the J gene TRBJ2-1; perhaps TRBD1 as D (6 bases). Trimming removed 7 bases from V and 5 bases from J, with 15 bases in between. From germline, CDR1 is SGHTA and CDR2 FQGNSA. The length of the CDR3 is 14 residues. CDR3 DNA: TGTGCCAGCAACTCGGGACACCCGGACAATGAGCAGTTCTTC. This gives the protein CASNSGHPDNEQFF.

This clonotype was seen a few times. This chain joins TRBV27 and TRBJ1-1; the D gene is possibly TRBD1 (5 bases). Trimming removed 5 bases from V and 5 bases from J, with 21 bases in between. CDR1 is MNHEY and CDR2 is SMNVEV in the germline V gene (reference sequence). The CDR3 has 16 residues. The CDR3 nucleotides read TGTGCCAGCAGTCTGGTGGGCCCTGGGACGGGGACTGAAGCTTTCTTT. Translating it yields CASSLVGPGTGTEAFF.

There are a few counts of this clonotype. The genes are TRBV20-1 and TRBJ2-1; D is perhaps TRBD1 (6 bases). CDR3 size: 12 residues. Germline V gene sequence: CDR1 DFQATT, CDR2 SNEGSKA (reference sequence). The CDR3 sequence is CRVGGLYNEQFF. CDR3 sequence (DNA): TGCAGGGTTGGGGGCTTGTACAATGAGCAGTTCTTC.

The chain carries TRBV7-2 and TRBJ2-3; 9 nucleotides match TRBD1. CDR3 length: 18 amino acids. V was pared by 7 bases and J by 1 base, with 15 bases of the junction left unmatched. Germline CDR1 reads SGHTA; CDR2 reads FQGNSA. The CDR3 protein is CASNPAGTGFSGTDTQYF. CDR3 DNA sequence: TGTGCCAGCAACCCGGCCGGGACAGGGTTTTCTGGCACAGATACGCAGTATTTT.

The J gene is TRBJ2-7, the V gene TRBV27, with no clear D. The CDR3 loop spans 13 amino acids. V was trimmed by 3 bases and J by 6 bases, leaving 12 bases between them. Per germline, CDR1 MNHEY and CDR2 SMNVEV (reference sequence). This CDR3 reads CASSFDYWSEQYF. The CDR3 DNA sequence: TGTGCCAGCAGTTTTGATTATTGGTCCGAGCAGTACTTC.

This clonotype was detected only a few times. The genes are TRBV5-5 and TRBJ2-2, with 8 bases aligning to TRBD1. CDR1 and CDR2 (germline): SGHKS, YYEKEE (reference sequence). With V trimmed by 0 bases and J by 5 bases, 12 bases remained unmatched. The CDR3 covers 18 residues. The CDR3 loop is CASSLVAGGLVYTGELFF. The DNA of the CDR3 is TGTGCCAGCAGCTTGGTGGCAGGGGGCTTGGTATATACCGGGGAGCTGTTTTTT. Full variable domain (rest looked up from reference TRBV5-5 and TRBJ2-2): DAGVTQSPTHLIKTRGQQVTLRCSPISGHKSVSWYQQVLGQGPQFIFQYYEKEERGRGNFPDRFSARQFPNYSSELNVNALLLGDSALYLCASSLVAGGLVYTGELFFGEGSRLTVL.

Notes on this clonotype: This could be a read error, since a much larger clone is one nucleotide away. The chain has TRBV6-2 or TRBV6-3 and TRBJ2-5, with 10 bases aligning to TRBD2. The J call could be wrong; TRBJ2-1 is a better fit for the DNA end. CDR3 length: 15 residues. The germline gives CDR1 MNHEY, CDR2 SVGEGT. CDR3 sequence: CASRDLAGVQETQFF. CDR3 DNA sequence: TGTGCCAGCAGGGATCTAGCGGGGGTCCAAGAGACCCAGTTCTTC.

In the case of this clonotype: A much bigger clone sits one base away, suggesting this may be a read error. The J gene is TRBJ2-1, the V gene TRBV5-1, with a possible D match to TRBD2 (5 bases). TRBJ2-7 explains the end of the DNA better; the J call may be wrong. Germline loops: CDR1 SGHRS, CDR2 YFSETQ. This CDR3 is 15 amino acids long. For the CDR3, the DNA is TGCGCCAGCAGCTTGGACAGCGGCTCCTACAATGAGCAGTACTTC. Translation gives CASSLDSGSYNEQYF.

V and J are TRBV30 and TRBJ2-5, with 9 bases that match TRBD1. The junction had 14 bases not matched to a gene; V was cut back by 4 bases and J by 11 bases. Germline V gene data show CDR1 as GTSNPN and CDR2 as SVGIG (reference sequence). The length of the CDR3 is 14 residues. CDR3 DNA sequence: TGTGCCTGGAAAGGGGACAGGGTGAACAATGAGCAGTACTTC. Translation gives CAWKGDRVNNEQYF.

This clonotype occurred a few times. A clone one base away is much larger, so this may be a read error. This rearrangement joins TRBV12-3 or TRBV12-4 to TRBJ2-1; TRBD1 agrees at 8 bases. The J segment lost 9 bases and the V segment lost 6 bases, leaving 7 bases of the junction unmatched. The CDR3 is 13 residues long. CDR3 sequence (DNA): TGTGCCAGCAGGTGGCAGGGGGCGGCTGAGCAGTTCTTC. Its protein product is CASRWQGAAEQFF.

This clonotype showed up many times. The CDR3 is CASSLFLLAGDTQYF. CDR3 nucleotides: TGTGCCAGCAGCTTATTCCTTCTAGCGGGAGATACGCAGTATTTT. The V gene is TRBV11-2, the J gene TRBJ2-3; 8 bases are a match to TRBD2. V shed 2 bases, J shed 5 bases, and the junction held 6 bases outside the gene matches. Germline V lookup: CDR1 SGHAT, CDR2 FQNNGV. This CDR3 is built from 15 residues.

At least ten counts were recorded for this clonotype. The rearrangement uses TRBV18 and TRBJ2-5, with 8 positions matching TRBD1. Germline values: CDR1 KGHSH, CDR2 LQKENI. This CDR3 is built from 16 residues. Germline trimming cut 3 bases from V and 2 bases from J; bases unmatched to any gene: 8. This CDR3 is CASSPLRGQGQETQYF. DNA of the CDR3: TGTGCCAGCTCACCCCTAAGAGGACAGGGACAAGAGACCCAGTACTTC.

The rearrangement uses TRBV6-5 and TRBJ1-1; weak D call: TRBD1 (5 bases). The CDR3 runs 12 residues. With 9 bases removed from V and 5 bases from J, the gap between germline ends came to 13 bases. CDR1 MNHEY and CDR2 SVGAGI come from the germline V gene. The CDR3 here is CASSGPLTEAFF. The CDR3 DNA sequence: TGTGCCAGTTCAGGGCCACTTACTGAAGCTTTCTTT.

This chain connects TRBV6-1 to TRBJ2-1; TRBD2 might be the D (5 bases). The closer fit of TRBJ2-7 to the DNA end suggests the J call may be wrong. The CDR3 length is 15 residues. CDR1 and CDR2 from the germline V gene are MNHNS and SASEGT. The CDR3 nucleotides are TGTGCCAGCAGAGCTAGAGGGAGCTCCTACAATGAGCAGTACTTC. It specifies CASRARGSSYNEQYF.

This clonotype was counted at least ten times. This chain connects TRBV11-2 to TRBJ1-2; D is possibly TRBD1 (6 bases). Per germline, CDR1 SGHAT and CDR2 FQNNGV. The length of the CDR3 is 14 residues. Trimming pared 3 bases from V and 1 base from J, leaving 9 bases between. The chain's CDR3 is CASSFNRVNYGYTF. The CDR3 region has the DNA TGTGCCAGCAGCTTCAACAGGGTTAACTATGGCTACACCTTC.

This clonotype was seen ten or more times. The CDR3 spells CASSQTGTGLDTQYF. DNA for the CDR3: TGTGCCAGCAGCCAGACGGGGACAGGGCTAGATACGCAGTATTTT. The rearrangement uses TRBV7-3 and TRBJ2-3; 9 positions match TRBD1. The CDR3 has 15 amino acids. After removal of 5 bases from V and 5 bases from J, the junction contained 8 bases not matched to a gene. Per the germline V gene, CDR1 is SGHTA and CDR2 is FQGTGA.

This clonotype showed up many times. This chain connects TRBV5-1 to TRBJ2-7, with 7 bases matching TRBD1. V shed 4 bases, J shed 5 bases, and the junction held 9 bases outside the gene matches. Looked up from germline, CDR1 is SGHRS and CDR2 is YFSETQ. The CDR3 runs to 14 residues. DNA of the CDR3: TGCGCCAGCAGCACCCTCGGACAGGTGAACGAGCAGTACTTC. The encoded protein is CASSTLGQVNEQYF.

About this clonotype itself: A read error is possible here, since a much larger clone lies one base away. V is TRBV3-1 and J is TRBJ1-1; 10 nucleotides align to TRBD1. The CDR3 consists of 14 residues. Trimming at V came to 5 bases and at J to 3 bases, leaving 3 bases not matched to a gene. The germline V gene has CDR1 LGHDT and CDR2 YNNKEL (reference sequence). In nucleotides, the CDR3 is TGTGCCAGCAGCGGGGACAGGGGAGACACTGAAGCTTTCTTT. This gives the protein CASSGDRGDTEAFF.

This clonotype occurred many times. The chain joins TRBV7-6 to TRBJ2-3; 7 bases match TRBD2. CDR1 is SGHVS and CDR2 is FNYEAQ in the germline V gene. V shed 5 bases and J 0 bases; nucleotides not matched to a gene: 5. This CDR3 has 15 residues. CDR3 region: CASSPSGASTDTQYF. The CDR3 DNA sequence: TGTGCCAGCAGCCCTAGCGGCGCTAGCACAGATACGCAGTATTTT.

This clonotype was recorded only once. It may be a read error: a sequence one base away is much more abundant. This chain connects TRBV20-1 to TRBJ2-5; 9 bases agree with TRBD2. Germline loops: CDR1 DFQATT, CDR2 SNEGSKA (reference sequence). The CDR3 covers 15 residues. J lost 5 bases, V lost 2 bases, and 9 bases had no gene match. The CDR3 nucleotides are TGCAGTGCTAGATCTCCCCTAGCGGGGCCTGAGACCCAGTACTTC. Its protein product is CSARSPLAGPETQYF.

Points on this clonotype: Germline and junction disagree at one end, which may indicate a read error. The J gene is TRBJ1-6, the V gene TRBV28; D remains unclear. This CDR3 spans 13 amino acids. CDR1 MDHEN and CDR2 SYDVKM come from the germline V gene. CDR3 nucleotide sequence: TGTGCCAGCGCCCTCACCGGTAATTCACCCCCCCACTTT. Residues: CASALTGNSPPHF. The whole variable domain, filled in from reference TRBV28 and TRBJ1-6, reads DVKVTQSSRYLVKRTGEKVFLECVQDMDHENMFWYRQDPGLGLRLIYFSYDVKMKEKGDIPEGYSVSREKKERFSLILESASTNQTSMYLCASALTGNSPPHFGNGTRLTVT.

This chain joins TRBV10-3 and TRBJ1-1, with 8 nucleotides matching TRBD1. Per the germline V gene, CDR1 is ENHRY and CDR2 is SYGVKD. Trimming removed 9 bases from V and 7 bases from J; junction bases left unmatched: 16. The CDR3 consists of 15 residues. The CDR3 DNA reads TGTGCCATTTCCCCTAAACAGGGGGTGTTAGGTGAAGCTTTCTTT. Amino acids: CAISPKQGVLGEAFF.